The clone carrying this T cell receptor beta chain was counted only a few times. The data were taken from a study of cytomegalovirus exposure and HLA in healthy donors. CDR3 size: 17 residues. J lost 1 base, V lost 0 bases, and 6 bases had no gene match. Germline V gives CDR1 ENHRY, CDR2 SYGVKD. Primers included in the PCR were 60 Vbeta and 13 Jbeta primers. Libraries were prepared by immunoSEQ multiplex PCR; TCRdb keeps only in-frame clonotypes and omits some of them. The sample includes about 120,000 clones, more than 70% of them seen just once. Sequenced material: PBMCs. The V call is TRBV10-3, the J call TRBJ2-7; 10 nucleotides align to TRBD2. The receptor was isolated from a man under 40 in good health and CMV-seronegative. Here the CDR3 reads CAISESLAGPRSYEQYF. The CDR3 bases are TGTGCCATCAGTGAGTCACTAGCGGGGCCAAGATCCTACGAGCAGTACTTC.